This TCR beta chain was recovered during a study of blood T cell repertoires in COVID-19. The germline V gene encodes CDR1 SQVTM and CDR2 ANQGSEA. This CDR3 has 14 residues. V gave up 6 bases and J gave up 7 bases; unmatched junction bases: 11. The assay was immunoSEQ multiplex PCR, and TCRdb's table has in-frame clones only and misses some. The sample shows 26,000 or so clones, around 92% of them seen only once. This TCR was sampled from a human donor in a cohort sampled during active COVID-19. The sample was peripheral blood. This chain joins TRBV29-1 and TRBJ1-4; 7 bases agree with TRBD1. Here the CDR3 DNA reads TGCAGCGTCCAGAGGGGGTCAGGGGGTGAAAAACTGTTTTTT. Its translation: CSVQRGSGGEKLFF.